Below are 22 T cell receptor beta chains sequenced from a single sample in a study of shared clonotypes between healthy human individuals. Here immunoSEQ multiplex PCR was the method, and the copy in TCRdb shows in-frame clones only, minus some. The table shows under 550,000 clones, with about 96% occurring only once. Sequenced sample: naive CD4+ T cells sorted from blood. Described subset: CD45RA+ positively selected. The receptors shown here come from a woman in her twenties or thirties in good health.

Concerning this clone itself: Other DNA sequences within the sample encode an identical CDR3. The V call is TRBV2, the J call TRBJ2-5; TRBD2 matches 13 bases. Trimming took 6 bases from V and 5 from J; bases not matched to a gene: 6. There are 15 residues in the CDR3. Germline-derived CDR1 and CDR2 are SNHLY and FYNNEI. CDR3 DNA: TGTGCCAGCAGGCGGACTAGCGGGAGTGGGGAGACCCAGTACTTC. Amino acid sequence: CASRRTSGSGETQYF. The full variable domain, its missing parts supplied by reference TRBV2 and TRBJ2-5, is EPEVTQTPSHQVTQMGQEVILRCVPISNHLYFYWYRQILGQKVEFLVSFYNNEISEKSEIFDDQFSVERPDGSNFTLKIRSTKLEDSAMYFCASRRTSGSGETQYFGPGTRLLVL.

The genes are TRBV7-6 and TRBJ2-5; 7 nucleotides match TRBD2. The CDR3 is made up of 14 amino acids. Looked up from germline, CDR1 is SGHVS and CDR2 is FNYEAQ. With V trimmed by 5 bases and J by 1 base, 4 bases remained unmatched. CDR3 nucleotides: TGTGCCAGCAGCCCAGGGAGGGCCCAAGAGACCCAGTACTTC. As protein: CASSPGRAQETQYF.

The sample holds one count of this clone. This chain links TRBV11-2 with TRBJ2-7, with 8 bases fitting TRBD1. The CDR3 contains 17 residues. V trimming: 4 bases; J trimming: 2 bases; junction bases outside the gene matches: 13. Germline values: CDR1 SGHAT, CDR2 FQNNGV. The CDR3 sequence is CASSSRRTGTGPYEQYF. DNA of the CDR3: TGTGCCAGCAGCTCCCGCCGAACCGGGACAGGACCCTACGAGCAGTACTTC.

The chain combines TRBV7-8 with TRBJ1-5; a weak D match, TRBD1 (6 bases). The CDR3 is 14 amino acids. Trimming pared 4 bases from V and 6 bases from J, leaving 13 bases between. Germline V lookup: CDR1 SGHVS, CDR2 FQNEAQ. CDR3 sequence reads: CASSSGQYFQPQHF. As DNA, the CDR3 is TGTGCCAGCAGCTCCGGACAGTATTTTCAGCCCCAGCATTTT.

The CDR3 here is CASSGYAGGVDYGYTF. CDR3 nucleotides: TGTGCCAGCAGTGGTTATGCAGGGGGCGTCGACTATGGCTACACCTTC. The rearrangement joins TRBV6-1 to TRBJ1-2; 8 bases are shared with TRBD1. Germline V gene data show CDR1 as MNHNS and CDR2 as SASEGT. Unmatched junction bases numbered 10, after V lost 4 bases and J lost 3 bases. The CDR3 spans 16 residues.

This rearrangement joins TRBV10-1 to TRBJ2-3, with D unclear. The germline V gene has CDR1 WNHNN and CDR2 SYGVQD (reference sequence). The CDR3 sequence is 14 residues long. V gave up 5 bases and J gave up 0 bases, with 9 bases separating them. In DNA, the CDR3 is TGCGCCAGCAGTAGAGACCACAGCACAGATACGCAGTATTTT. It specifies CASSRDHSTDTQYF.

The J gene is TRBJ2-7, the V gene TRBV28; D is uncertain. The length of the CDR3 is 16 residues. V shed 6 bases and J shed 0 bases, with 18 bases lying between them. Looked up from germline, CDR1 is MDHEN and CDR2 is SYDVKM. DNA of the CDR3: TGTGCCAGCAGCTTCCCCAATTGGGGTCGCTCCTACGAGCAGTACTTC. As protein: CASSFPNWGRSYEQYF.

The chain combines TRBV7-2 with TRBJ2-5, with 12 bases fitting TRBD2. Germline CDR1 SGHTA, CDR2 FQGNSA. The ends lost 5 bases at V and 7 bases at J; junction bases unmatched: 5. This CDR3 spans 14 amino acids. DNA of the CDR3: TGTGCCAGCAGCCGACTAGCGGGAGTACGGACCCAGTACTTC. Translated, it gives CASSRLAGVRTQYF.

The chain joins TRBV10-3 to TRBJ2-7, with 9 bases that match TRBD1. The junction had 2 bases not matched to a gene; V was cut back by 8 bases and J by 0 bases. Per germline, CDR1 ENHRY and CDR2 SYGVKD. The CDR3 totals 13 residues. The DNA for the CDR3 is TGTGCCATCGGGACAGGGAACTCCTACGAGCAGTACTTC. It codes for CAIGTGNSYEQYF.

The CDR3 is CASSPDLAGTPTAGNQPQHF. The CDR3 DNA sequence: TGTGCCAGCAGTCCGGATTTGGCCGGGACTCCCACCGCGGGCAATCAGCCCCAGCATTTT. The rearrangement joins TRBV28 to TRBJ1-5; maybe TRBD1 (5 bases). This CDR3 is 20 amino acids long. Per germline, CDR1 MDHEN and CDR2 SYDVKM. V gave up 5 bases and J gave up 2 bases, with 28 bases separating them.

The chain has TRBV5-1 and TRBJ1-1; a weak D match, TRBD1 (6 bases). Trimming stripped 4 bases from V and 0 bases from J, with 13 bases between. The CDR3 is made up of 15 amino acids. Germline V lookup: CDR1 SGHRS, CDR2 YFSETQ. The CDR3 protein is CASSVLDSMNTEAFF. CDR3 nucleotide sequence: TGCGCCAGCAGCGTACTGGACAGCATGAACACTGAAGCTTTCTTT.

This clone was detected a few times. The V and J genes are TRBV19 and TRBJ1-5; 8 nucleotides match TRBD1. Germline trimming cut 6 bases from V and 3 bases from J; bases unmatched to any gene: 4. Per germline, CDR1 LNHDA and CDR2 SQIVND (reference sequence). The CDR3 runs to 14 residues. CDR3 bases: TGTGCCAGTAGCAAGACAGGGGTCAATCAGCCCCAGCATTTT. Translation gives CASSKTGVNQPQHF.

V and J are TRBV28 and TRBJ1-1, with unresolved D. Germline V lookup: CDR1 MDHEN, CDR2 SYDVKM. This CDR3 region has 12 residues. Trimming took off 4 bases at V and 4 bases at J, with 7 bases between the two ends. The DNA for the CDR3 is TGTGCCAGCAGTTCACCAACCACTGAAGCTTTCTTT. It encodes CASSSPTTEAFF.

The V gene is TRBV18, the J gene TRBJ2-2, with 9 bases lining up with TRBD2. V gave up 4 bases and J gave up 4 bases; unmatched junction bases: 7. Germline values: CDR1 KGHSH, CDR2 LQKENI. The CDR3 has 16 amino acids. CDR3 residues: CASSLASGRPTGELFF. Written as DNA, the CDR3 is TGTGCCAGCTCACTAGCCAGCGGGAGGCCCACCGGGGAGCTGTTTTTT.

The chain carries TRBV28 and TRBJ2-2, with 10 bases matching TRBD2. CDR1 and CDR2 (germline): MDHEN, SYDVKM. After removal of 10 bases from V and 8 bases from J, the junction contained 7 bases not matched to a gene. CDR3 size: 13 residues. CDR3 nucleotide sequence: TGTGCCACCAAGAATAGCGGGAGGGGGGAGCTGTTTTTT. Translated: CATKNSGRGELFF.

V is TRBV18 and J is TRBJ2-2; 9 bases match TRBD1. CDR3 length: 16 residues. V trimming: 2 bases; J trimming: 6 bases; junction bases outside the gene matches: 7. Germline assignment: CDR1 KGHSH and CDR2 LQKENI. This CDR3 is CASSPLGQGPSGELFF. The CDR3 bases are TGTGCCAGCTCACCATTAGGACAGGGGCCCTCCGGGGAGCTGTTTTTT.

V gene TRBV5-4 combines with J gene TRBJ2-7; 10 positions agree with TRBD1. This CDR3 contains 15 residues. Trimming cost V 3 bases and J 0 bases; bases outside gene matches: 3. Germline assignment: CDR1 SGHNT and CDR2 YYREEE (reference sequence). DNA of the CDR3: TGTGCCAGCAGCTCGGGACAGGGGACCTCCTACGAGCAGTACTTC. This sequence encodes CASSSGQGTSYEQYF.

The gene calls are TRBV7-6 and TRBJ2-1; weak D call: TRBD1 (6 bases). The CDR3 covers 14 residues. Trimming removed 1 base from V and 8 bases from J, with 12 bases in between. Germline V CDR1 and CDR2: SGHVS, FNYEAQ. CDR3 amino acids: CASSLGGGGYEQFF. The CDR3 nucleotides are TGTGCCAGCAGCTTAGGGGGTGGGGGCTATGAGCAGTTCTTC. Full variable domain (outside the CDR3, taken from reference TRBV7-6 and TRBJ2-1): GAGVSQSPRYKVTKRGQDVALRCDPISGHVSLYWYRQALGQGPEFLTYFNYEAQQDKSGLPNDRFSAERPEGSISTLTIQRTEQRDSAMYRCASSLGGGGYEQFFGPGTRLTVL.

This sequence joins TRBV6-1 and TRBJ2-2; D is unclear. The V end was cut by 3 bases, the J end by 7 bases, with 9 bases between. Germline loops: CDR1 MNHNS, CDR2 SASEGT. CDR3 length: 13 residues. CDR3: CASSETEIGELFF. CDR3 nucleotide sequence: TGTGCCAGCAGTGAGACGGAAATCGGGGAGCTGTTTTTT.

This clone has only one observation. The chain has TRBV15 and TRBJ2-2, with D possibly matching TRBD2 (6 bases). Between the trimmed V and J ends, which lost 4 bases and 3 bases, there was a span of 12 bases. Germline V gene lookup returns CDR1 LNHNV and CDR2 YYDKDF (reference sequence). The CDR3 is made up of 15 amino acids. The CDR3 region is CATSIISGYTGELFF. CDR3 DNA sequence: TGTGCCACCAGCATCATTAGCGGATACACCGGGGAGCTGTTTTTT.

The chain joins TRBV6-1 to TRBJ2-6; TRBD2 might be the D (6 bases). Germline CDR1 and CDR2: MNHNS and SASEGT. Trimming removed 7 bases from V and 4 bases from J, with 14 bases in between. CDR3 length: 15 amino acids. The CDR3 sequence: CASTGGAPGANVLTF. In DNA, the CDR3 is TGTGCCAGCACCGGAGGGGCGCCCGGGGCCAACGTCCTGACTTTC.

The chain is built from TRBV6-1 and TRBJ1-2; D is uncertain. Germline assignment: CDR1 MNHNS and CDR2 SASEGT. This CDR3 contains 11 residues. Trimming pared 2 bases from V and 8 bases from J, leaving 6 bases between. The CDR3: CASSELGGYTF. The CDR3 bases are TGTGCCAGCAGTGAACTCGGAGGCTACACCTTC.